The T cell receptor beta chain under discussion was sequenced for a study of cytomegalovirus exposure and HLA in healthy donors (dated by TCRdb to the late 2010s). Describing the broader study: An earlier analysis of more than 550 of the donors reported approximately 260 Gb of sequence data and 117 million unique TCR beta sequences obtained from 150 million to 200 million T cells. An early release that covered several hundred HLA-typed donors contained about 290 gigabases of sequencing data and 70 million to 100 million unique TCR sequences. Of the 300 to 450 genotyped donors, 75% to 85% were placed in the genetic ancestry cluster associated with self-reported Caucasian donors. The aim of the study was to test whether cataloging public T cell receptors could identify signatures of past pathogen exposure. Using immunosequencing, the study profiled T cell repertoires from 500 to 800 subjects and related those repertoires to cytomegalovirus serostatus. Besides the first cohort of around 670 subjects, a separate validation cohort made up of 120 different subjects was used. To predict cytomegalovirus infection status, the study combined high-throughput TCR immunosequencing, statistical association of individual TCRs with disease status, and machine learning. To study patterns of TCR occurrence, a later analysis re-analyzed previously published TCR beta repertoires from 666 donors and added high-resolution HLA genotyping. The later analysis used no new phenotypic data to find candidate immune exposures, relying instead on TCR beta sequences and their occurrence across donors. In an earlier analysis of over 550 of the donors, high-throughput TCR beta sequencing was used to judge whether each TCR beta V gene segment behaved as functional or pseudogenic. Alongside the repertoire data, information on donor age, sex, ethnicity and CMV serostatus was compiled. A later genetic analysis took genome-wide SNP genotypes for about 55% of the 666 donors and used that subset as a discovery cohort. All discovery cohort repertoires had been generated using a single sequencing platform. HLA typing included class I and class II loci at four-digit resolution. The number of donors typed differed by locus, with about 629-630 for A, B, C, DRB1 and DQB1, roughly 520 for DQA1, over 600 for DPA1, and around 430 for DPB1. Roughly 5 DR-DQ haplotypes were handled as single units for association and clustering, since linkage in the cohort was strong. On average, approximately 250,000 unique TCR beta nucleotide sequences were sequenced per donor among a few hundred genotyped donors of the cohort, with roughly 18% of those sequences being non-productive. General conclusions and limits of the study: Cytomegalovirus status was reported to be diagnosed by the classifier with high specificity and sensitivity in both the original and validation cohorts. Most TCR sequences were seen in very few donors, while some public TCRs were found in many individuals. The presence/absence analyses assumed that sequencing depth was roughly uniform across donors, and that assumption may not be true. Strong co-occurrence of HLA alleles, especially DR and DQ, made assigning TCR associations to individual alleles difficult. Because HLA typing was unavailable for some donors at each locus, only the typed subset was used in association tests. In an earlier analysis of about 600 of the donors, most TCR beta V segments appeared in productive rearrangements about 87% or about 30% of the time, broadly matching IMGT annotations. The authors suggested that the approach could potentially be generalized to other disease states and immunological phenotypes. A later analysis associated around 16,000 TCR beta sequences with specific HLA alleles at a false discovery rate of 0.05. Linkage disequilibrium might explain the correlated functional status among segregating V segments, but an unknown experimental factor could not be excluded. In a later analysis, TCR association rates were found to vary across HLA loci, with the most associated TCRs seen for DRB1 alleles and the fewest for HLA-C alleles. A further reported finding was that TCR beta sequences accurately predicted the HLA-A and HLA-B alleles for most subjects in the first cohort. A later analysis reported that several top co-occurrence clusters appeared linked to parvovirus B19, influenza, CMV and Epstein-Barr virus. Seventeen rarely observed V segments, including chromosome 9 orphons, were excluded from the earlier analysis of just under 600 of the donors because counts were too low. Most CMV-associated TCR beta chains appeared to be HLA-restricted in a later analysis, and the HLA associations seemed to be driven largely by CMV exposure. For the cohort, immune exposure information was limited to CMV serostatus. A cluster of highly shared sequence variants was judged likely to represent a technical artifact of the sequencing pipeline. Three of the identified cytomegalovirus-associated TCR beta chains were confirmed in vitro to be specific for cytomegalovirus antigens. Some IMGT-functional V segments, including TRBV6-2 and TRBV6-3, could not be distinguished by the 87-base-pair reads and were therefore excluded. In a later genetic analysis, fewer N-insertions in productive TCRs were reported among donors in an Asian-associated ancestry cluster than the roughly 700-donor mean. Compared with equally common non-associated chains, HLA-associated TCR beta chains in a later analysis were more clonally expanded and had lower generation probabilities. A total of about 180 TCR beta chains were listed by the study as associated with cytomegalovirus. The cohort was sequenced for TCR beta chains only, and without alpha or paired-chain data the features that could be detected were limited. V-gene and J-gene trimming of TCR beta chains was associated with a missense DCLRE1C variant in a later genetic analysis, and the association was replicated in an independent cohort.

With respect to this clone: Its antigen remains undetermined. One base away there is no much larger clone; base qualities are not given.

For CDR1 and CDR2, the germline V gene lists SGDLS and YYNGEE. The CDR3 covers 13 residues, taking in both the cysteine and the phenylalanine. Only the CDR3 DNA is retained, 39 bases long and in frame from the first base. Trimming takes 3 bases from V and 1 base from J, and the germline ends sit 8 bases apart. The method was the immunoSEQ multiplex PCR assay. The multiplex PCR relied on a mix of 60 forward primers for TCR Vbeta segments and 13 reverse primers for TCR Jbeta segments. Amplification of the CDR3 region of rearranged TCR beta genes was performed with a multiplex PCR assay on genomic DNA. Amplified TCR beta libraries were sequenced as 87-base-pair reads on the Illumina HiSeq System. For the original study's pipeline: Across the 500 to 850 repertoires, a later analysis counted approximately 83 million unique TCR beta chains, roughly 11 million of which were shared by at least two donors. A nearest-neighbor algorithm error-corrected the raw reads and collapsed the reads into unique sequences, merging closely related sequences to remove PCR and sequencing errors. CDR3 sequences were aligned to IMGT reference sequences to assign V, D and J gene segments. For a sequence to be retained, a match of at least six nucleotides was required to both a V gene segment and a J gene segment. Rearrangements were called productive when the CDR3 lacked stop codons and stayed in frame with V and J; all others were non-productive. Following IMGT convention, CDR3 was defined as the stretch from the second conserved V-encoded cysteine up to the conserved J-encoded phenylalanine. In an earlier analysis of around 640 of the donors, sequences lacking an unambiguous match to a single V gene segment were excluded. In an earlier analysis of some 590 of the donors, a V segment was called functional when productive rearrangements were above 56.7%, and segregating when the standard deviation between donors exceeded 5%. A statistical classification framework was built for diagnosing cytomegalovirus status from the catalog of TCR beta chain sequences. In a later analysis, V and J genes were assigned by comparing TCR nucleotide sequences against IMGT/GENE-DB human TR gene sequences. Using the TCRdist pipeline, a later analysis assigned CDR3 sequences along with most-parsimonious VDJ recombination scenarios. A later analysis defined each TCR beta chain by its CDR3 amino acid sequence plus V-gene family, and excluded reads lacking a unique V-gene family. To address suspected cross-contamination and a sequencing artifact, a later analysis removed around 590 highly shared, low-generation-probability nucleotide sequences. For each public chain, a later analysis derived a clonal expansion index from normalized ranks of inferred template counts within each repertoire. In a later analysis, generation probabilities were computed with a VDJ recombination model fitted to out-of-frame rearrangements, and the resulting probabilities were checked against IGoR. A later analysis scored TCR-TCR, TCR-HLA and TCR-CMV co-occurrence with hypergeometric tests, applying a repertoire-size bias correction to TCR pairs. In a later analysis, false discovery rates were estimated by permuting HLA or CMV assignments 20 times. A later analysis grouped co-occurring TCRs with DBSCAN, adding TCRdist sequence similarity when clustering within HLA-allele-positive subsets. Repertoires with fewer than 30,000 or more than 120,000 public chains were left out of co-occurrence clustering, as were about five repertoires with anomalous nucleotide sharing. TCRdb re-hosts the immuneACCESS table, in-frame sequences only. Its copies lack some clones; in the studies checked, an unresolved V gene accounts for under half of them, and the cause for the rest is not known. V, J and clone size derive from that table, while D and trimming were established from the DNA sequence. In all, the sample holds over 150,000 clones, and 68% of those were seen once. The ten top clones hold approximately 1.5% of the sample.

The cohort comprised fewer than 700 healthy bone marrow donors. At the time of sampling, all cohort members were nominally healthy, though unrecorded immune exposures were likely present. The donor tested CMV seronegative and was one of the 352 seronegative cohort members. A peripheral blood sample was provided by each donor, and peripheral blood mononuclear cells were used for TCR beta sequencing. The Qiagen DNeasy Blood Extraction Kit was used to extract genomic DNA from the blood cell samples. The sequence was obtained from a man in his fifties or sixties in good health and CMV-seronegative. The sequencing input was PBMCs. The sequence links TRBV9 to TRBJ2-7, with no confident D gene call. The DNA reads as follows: TGTGCCAGCAGCGCCGGAGTTTCCTACGAGCAGTACTTC. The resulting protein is CASSAGVSYEQYF.